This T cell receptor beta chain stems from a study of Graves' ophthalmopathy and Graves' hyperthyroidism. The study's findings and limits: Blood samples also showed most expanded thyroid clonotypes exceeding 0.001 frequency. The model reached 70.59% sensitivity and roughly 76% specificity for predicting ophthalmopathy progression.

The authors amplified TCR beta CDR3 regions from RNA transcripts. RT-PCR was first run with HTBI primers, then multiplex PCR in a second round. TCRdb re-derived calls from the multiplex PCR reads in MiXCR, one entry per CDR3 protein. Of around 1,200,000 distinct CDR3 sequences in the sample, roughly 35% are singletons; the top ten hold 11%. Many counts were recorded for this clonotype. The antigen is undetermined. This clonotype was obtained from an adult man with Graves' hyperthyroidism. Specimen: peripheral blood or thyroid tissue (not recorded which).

CDR3 in amino acids: CSADPTGVHTEAFF. The CDR3 region has the DNA TGCAGTGCTGACCCGACAGGGGTACACACTGAAGCTTTCTTT. The V call is TRBV20-1, the J call TRBJ1-1, with TRBD1 identical over 8 bases. This CDR3 comprises 14 residues. The V segment lost 5 bases and the J segment 3 bases; nucleotides outside the gene matches: 8. Germline assignment: CDR1 DFQATT and CDR2 SNEGSKA (reference sequence).